The present T cell receptor (beta chain) was sequenced within a study of blood T cell repertoires in COVID-19. Generated by immunoSEQ multiplex PCR, the TCRdb table keeps only in-frame clones and is missing some. This sample has about 200,000 clones, with approximately 90% found just once. Trimming at V came to 7 bases and at J to 1 base, leaving 12 bases not matched to a gene. Germline V gene sequence: CDR1 MGHRA, CDR2 YSYEKL. CDR3 length: 16 residues. The clonotype originates from a man between 60 and 75 years old with active or convalescent COVID-19. The sequenced material came from peripheral blood. This chain joins TRBV4-1 and TRBJ2-7, with TRBD2 matching over 8 bases. The DNA of the CDR3 is TGCGCCAGCAAGCCAAGATTTGCGGGGGGATCCTACGAGCAGTACTTC. It specifies CASKPRFAGGSYEQYF.